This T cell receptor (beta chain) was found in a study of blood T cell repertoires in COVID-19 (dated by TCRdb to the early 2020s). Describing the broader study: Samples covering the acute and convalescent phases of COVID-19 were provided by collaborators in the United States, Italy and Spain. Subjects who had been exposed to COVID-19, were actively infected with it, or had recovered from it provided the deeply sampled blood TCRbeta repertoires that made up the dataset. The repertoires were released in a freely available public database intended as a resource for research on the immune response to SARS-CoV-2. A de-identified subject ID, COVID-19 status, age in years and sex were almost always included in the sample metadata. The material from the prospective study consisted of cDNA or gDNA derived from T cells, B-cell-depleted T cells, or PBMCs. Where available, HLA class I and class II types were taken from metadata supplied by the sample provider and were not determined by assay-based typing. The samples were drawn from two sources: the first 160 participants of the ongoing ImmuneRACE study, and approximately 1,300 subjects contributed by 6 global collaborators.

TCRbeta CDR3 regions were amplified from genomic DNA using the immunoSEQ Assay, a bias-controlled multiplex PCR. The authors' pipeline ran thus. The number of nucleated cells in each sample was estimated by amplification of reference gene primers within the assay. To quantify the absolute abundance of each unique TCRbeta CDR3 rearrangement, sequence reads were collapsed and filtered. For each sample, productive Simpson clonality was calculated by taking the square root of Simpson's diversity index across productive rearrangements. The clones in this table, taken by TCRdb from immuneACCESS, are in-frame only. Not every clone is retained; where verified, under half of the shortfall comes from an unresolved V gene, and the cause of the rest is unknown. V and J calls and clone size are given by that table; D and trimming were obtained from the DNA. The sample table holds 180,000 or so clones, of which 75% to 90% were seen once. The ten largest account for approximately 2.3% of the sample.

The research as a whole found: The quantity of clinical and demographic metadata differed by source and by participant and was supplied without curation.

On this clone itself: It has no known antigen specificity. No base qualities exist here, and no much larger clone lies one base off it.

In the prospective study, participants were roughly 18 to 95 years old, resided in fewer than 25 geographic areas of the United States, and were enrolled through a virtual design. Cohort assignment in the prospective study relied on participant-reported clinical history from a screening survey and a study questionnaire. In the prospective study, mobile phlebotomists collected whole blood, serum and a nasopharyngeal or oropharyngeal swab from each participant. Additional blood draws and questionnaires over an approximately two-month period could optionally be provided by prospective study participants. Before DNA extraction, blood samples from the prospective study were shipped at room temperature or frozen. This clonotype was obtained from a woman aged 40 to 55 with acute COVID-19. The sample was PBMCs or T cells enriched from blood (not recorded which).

The DNA reads as follows: TGTGCCAGCAGCTTGGCAACTCAAGAGACCCAGTACTTC. Its translation is CASSLATQETQYF. The rearrangement joined TRBV5-4 to TRBJ2-5, with no confident D gene call. The germline V gene (reference sequence) supplies CDR1 SGHNT and CDR2 YYREEE. CDR3 length: 13 amino acids, cysteine to phenylalanine. CDR3 DNA only is kept here, 39 bases in frame from base 1. Trimming costs V 0 bases and J 2 bases, and their ends lie 5 bases apart.